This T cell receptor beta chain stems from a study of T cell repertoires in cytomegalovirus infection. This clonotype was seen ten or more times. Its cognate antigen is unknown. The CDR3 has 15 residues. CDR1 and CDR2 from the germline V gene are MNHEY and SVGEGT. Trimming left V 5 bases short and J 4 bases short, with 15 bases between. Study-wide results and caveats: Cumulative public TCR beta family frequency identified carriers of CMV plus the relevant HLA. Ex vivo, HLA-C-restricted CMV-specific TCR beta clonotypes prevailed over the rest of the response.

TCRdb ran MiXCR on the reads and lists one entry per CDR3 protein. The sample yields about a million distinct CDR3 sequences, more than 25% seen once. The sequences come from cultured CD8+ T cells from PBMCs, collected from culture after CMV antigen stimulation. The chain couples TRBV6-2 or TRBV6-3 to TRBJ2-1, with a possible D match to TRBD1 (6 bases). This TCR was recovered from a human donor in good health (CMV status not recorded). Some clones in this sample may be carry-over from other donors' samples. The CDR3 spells CASSTLGQNYNEQFF. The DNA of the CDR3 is TGTGCCAGCAGTACACTTGGACAGAATTACAATGAGCAGTTCTTC.